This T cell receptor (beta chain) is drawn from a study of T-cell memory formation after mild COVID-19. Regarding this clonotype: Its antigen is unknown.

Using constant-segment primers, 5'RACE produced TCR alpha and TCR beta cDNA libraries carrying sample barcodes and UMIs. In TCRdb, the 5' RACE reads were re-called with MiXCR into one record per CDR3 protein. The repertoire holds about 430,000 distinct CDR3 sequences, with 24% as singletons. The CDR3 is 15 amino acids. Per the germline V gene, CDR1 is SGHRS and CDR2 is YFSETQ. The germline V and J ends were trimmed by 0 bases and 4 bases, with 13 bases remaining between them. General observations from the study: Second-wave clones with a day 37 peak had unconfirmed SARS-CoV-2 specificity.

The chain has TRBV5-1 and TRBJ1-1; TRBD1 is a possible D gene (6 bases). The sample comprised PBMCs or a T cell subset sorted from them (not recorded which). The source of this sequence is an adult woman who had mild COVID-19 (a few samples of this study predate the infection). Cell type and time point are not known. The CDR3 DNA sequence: TGCGCCAGCAGCTTGGGTGATACAGGGAGCACTGAAGCTTTCTTT. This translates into CASSLGDTGSTEAFF.